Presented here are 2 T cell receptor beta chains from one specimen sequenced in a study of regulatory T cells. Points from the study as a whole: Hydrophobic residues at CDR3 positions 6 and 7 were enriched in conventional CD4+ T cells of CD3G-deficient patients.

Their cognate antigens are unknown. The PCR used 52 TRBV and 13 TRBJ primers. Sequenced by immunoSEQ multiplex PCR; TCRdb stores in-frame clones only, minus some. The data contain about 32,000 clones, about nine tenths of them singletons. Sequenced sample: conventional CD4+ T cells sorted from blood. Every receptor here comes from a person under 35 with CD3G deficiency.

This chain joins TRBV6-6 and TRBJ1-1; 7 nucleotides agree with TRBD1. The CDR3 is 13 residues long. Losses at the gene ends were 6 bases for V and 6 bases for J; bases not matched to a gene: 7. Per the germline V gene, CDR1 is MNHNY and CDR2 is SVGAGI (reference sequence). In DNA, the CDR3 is TGTGCCAGCAGCCAGGGGGGCCCATCTGAAGCTTTCTTT. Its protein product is CASSQGGPSEAFF.

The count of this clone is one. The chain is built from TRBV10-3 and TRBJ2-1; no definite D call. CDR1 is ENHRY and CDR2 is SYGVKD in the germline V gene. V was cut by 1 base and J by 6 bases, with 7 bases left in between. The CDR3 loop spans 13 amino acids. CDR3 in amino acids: CAISEYGFNEQFF. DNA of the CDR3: TGTGCCATCAGTGAGTACGGGTTCAATGAGCAGTTCTTC.